This record concerns one TCR beta chain sequence. Its specificity is unknown. The record originates from a study of cytomegalovirus exposure and HLA in healthy donors. Germline V CDR1 and CDR2: MNHEY, SVGAGI. The CDR3 length is 15 residues. Trimming at V came to 8 bases and at J to 4 bases, leaving 9 bases not matched to a gene. Notes on the study in general: Differences between HLA loci emerged in a later analysis of TCR association rates, with DRB1 most and HLA-C fewest. Productive rates of about 90% or about 30% were seen for most TCR beta V segments in an earlier analysis. A later analysis found common viral pathogens apparently linked to several of the most significant clusters.

The study ran its PCR with 60 Vbeta and 13 Jbeta primers. TCRdb's copy holds only in-frame clones and misses some; the assay was immunoSEQ multiplex PCR. The sample contains 150,000 to 200,000 clones, around 77% of which appear only once. Sequences were obtained from PBMCs. This chain links TRBV6-5 with TRBJ2-7; TRBD2 matches 12 bases. The source is a woman aged 25-40 years in good health and CMV-seronegative. CDR3: CASRLAGGPRYEQYF. The CDR3 DNA follows: TGTGCCAGCCGTCTAGCGGGAGGGCCCCGATACGAGCAGTACTTC.